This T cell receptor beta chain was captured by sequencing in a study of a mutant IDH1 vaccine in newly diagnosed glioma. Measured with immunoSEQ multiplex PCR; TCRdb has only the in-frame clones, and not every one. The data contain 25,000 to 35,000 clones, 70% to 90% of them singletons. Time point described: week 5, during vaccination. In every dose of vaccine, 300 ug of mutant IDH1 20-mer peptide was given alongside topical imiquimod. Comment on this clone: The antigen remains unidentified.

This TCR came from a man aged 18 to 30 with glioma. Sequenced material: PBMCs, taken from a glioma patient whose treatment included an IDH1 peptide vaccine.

The CDR3 DNA follows: TGTGCCAGCAGCACACAGGGGATTGACACCTTC. Its protein product is CASSTQGIDTF. The rearrangement links TRBV7-9 to TRBJ1-2, with TRBD1 identical over 7 bases. Germline CDR1 SEHNR, CDR2 FQNEAQ (reference sequence). CDR3 size: 11 residues. The junction had 6 bases not matched to a gene; V was cut back by 5 bases and J by 12 bases.